This entry lists 25 T cell receptor beta chains sequenced from one sample in a study of T cells in Graves' hyperthyroidism and ophthalmopathy. The investigators amplified TCR beta CDR3 regions from RNA transcripts. The primer set for the first-round RT-PCR of the TCR CDR3 was HTBI. TCRdb reprocessed the multiplex PCR reads via MiXCR and lists one record per CDR3 protein. There are about 420,000 distinct CDR3 sequences in the sample; roughly 13% occur only once, and approximately 5.8% lies in the top ten. The specimen was blood. Receptor source: a woman aged 18-29 years with Graves' hyperthyroidism.

A few counts support this clonotype. The chain employs TRBV6-2 or TRBV6-3 and TRBJ1-4; D gene ambiguous. Germline V gene sequence: CDR1 MNHEY, CDR2 SVGEGT. The V gene lost 8 bases and the J gene lost 8 bases, with 15 bases spanning the gap. CDR3 length equals 13 residues. Here the CDR3 DNA reads TGTGCCAGCTCAACCGAAAGGGAAGAAAAACTGTTTTTT. Translation: CASSTEREEKLFF.

V is TRBV12-3 or TRBV12-4 and J is TRBJ2-1, with 14 bases identical to TRBD2. The CDR3 is 17 residues long. J lost 6 bases, V lost 5 bases, and 9 bases had no gene match. In DNA, the CDR3 is TGTGCCAGCAGTCCGCGACTAGCGGGAGGGCCGAGCAATGAGCAGTTCTTC. Encoded protein: CASSPRLAGGPSNEQFF.

The rearrangement links TRBV2 to TRBJ2-7; 7 nucleotides align to TRBD2. Per germline, CDR1 SNHLY and CDR2 FYNNEI. This CDR3 has 12 residues. Losses at the gene ends were 4 bases for V and 6 bases for J; bases not matched to a gene: 3. The CDR3 reads CASSGTRSEQYF. The CDR3 bases are TGTGCCAGCAGTGGGACTAGGAGCGAGCAGTACTTC.

The chain recombines TRBV28 with TRBJ2-1; TRBD1 matches at 7 bases. The CDR3 consists of 15 residues. Germline V lookup: CDR1 MDHEN, CDR2 SYDVKM. With 5 bases clipped from V and 7 bases from J, the junction kept 11 bases outside the gene matches. CDR3 in DNA: TGTGCCAGCAGTCCGACAGGGACAAGGAGGAATGAGCAGTTCTTC. Translation gives CASSPTGTRRNEQFF.

V is TRBV30 and J is TRBJ2-1; tentative D call: TRBD1 (6 bases). The V end was cut by 2 bases, the J end by 2 bases, with 10 bases between. Germline V gene sequence: CDR1 GTSNPN, CDR2 SVGIG (reference sequence). This CDR3 contains 14 residues. The CDR3 DNA reads TGTGCCTGGAGTTTTAGGGGGACCTACAATGAGCAGTTCTTC. Translation: CAWSFRGTYNEQFF. Together with reference TRBV30 and TRBJ2-1, the CDR3 gives the full variable domain: SQTIHQWPATLVQPVGSPLSLECTVEGTSNPNLYWYRQAAGRGLQLLFYSVGIGQISSEVPQNLSASRPQDRQFILSSKKLLLSDSGFYLCAWSFRGTYNEQFFGPGTRLTVL.

V gene TRBV6-1 combines with J gene TRBJ1-1; 9 nucleotides align to TRBD1. With 2 bases clipped from V and 4 bases from J, the junction kept 5 bases outside the gene matches. The germline CDR1 and CDR2 sequences are MNHNS and SASEGT. The CDR3 runs 15 residues. This CDR3 is CASSERETGGTEAFF. CDR3 nucleotides: TGTGCCAGCAGTGAAAGGGAGACAGGGGGCACTGAAGCTTTCTTT.

V usage is TRBV7-2 and J usage is TRBJ2-5, with 11 positions matching TRBD2. In germline, CDR1 is SGHTA, CDR2 FQGNSA. CDR3 length equals 16 residues. V gave up 7 bases and J gave up 6 bases; unmatched junction bases: 13. CDR3 region: CASNIAGGPGTKTQYF. The CDR3 region has the DNA TGTGCCAGCAACATAGCGGGAGGGCCGGGAACAAAGACCCAGTACTTC.

This clonotype was counted many times. Possible read error: a much larger clone is one base away. The V gene is TRBV10-3, the J gene TRBJ1-2; TRBD1 matches 7 bases. V shed 6 bases, J shed 4 bases, and the junction held 2 bases outside the gene matches. Germline assignment: CDR1 ENHRY and CDR2 SYGVKD. The CDR3 is made up of 12 amino acids. CDR3 in DNA: TGTGCCATCAGCCGGGACAGCTATGGCTACACCTTC. Protein: CAISRDSYGYTF.

This clonotype has a count of ten or more. The chain uses TRBV2 and TRBJ2-2; D unresolved. Looked up from germline, CDR1 is SNHLY and CDR2 is FYNNEI. The CDR3 consists of 12 residues. The V end was cut by 10 bases, the J end by 3 bases, with 9 bases between. The CDR3, as DNA: TGTGCCACCAAGGCTGACACCGGGGAGCTGTTTTTT. As protein: CATKADTGELFF.

CDR3 region: CASSLRAEETQYF. The CDR3 DNA follows: TGTGCCAGCAGTTTACGGGCGGAAGAGACCCAGTACTTC. The V call is TRBV27, the J call TRBJ2-5; no firm D call. The germline V gene encodes CDR1 MNHEY and CDR2 SMNVEV (reference sequence). This CDR3 has 13 residues. The V end was cut by 2 bases, the J end by 3 bases, with 7 bases between.

This clonotype was observed a few times. A much more abundant neighbour one base away suggests this may be a read error. The chain uses TRBV7-3 and TRBJ2-1, with 16 bases lining up with TRBD2. The CDR3 is 17 residues long. CDR1 is SGHTA, CDR2 FQGTGA, per germline. V lost 5 bases, J lost 3 bases, and 4 bases stayed unmatched. The CDR3: CASSRGTSGRVYNEQFF. The DNA of the CDR3 is TGTGCCAGCAGCCGGGGGACTAGCGGGAGGGTCTACAATGAGCAGTTCTTC.

This clonotype was recorded many times. CDR3: CASSQAGTGSYEQYF. The CDR3 DNA follows: TGCGCCAGCAGCCAAGCCGGGACAGGGTCCTACGAGCAGTACTTC. V and J are TRBV4-1 and TRBJ2-7; the match to TRBD1 covers 9 bases. Germline V CDR1 and CDR2: MGHRA, YSYEKL. The V and J ends lost 1 base and 1 base, in that order; junction bases with no gene match: 2. This CDR3 region has 15 residues.

This clonotype was counted many times. V is TRBV9 and J is TRBJ2-5; tentative D call: TRBD1 (6 bases). The V and J ends lost 2 bases and 5 bases respectively, with 19 bases between them. The CDR3 spans 16 residues. Germline V lookup: CDR1 SGDLS, CDR2 YYNGEE. The CDR3 protein is CASSVRGQGSTETQYF. The CDR3 DNA reads TGTGCCAGCAGCGTGAGAGGGCAGGGGAGCACGGAGACCCAGTACTTC.

This clonotype was detected only a few times. The chain is built from TRBV15 and TRBJ1-6; D gene uncertain. The CDR3 consists of 13 residues. V was cut by 0 bases and J by 7 bases, with 4 bases left in between. CDR1 LNHNV and CDR2 YYDKDF come from the germline V gene (reference sequence). The CDR3 nucleotides are TGTGCCACCAGCAGAGACCAGAATTCACCCCTCCACTTT. It codes for CATSRDQNSPLHF.

The chain carries TRBV11-2 and TRBJ2-3; either TRBD1 or TRBD2 may supply D (5 bases each). Per germline, CDR1 SGHAT and CDR2 FQNNGV. Trimming took 0 bases from V and 6 from J, leaving 16 bases between them. There are 16 residues in the CDR3. CDR3 DNA: TGTGCCAGCAGCTTAGAGGATTTCGGGGCGTCGGATACGCAGTATTTT. Translating gives CASSLEDFGASDTQYF.

This clonotype showed up many times. The rearrangement uses TRBV7-2 and TRBJ1-1; D is possibly TRBD1 (5 bases). V lost 5 bases and J 3 bases, leaving 13 bases between the germline ends. The CDR3 has 14 amino acids. Germline V CDR1 and CDR2: SGHTA, FQGNSA. CDR3 loop: CASSLQVRDTEAFF. The DNA for the CDR3 is TGTGCCAGCAGCCTACAGGTGAGAGACACTGAAGCTTTCTTT. Full variable domain (missing parts from reference TRBV7-2 and TRBJ1-1): GAGVSQSPSNKVTEKGKDVELRCDPISGHTALYWYRQSLGQGLEFLIYFQGNSAPDKSGLPSDRFSAERTGGSVSTLTIQRTQQEDSAVYLCASSLQVRDTEAFFGQGTRLTVV.

This clonotype was found many times. V gene TRBV6-5 combines with J gene TRBJ2-1; D may be TRBD2 (5 bases). Trimming cost V 2 bases and J 3 bases, with 17 bases left between them. This CDR3 spans 17 amino acids. Germline loops: CDR1 MNHEY, CDR2 SVGAGI. This CDR3 is CASSYTPGIYFYNEQFF. The CDR3 bases are TGTGCCAGCAGTTACACACCCGGGATCTACTTCTACAATGAGCAGTTCTTC.

A note on this clonotype: A clone one base away is much larger, so this may be a read error. J is TRBJ2-3 and V is TRBV7-2; 7 bases fit TRBD1. CDR1 is SGHTA and CDR2 is FQGNSA in the germline V gene. The CDR3 is 16 amino acids. CDR3 residues: CAGSLALGTGTDTQYF. The CDR3 DNA follows: TGTGCCGGCAGCTTAGCTCTCGGGACAGGCACAGATACGCAGTATTTT.

Note on this clonotype: One junction end disagrees with the germline gene, perhaps due to a read error. The CDR3, as DNA: TGTGCCAGCAGTTACCTAGCGGGAGAATTGGGTCCCCGCTCCTACAATGAGCAGTTCTTC. Encoded protein: CASSYLAGELGPRSYNEQFF. The rearrangement joins TRBV10-3 to TRBJ2-1; 10 nucleotides align to TRBD2. Germline CDR1 ENHRY, CDR2 SYGVKD. The CDR3 is 20 amino acids.

The chain carries TRBV10-3 and TRBJ1-1; possible D gene TRBD1, 5 bases. Trimming shortened V by 6 bases and J by 0 bases, and 17 bases separated the two germline ends. CDR1 is ENHRY and CDR2 is SYGVKD in the germline V gene. This CDR3 comprises 16 residues. The DNA for the CDR3 is TGTGCCATCAGGCCCGGGACGAGGGTGATGAACACTGAAGCTTTCTTT. Translating it yields CAIRPGTRVMNTEAFF.

This clonotype was counted at least ten times. J is TRBJ2-3 and V is TRBV4-3; D remains ambiguous. Trimming shortened V by 0 bases and J by 9 bases, and 13 bases separated the two germline ends. Germline loops: CDR1 LGHNA, CDR2 YSLEER. This CDR3 is 14 amino acids long. The CDR3 region is CASSQDEQTGTQYF. The CDR3 DNA reads TGCGCCAGCAGCCAAGACGAGCAGACCGGGACGCAGTATTTT.

Concerning this clonotype itself: One end of the junction varies from germline; a read error may be responsible. The chain is built from TRBV5-5 and TRBJ2-7; D perhaps matches TRBD1 (6 bases). Germline V gives CDR1 SGHKS, CDR2 YYEKEE (reference sequence). The CDR3 is 14 residues long. The CDR3 protein is CARSRRDKYYEQYF. In DNA, the CDR3 is TGTGCCCGCAGCCGCCGGGACAAATACTACGAGCAGTACTTC.

This clonotype was seen a handful of times. The chain has TRBV7-9 and TRBJ2-6; 10 bases align to TRBD1. The CDR3 extends over 17 amino acids. Germline V gene data show CDR1 as SEHNR and CDR2 as FQNEAQ (reference sequence). Losses at the gene ends were 1 base for V and 5 bases for J; bases not matched to a gene: 5. CDR3 DNA: TGTGCCAGCAGCTTAGTGACAGGGGGCGTGAGGGCCAACGTCCTGACTTTC. As protein: CASSLVTGGVRANVLTF.

In this sample, this clonotype turned up a few times. The CDR3 loop reads CSARGPGPGTDTQYF. The CDR3 DNA sequence: TGCAGTGCTAGAGGGCCGGGACCGGGCACAGATACGCAGTATTTT. V usage is TRBV20-1 and J usage is TRBJ2-3, with D possibly being TRBD1 or TRBD2 (5 bases each). The CDR3 totals 15 residues. Between the trimmed V and J ends, which lost 1 base and 1 base, there was a span of 12 bases. Per germline, CDR1 DFQATT and CDR2 SNEGSKA (reference sequence).

This clonotype was detected ten times or more. The V call is TRBV12-3 or TRBV12-4, the J call TRBJ2-1; the match to TRBD2 covers 10 bases. The CDR3 contains 20 residues. The ends lost 7 bases at V and 0 bases at J; junction bases unmatched: 18. This CDR3 is CASTDLGEAGGPSSYNEQFF. The CDR3 DNA follows: TGTGCCAGCACCGACCTAGGAGAAGCGGGAGGGCCGAGCTCCTACAATGAGCAGTTCTTC.